A single sample is the source of the 15 T cell receptor beta chains below, sequenced in a study of CD8 T cells in ankylosing spondylitis. The antigens these receptors bind are not known. TCRdb passed the 5' RACE reads through MiXCR, listing each CDR3 protein once. Of 500,000 to 650,000 distinct CDR3 sequences listed, approximately 5.3% are singletons. General study points: Ankylosing spondylitis blood appeared to carry a characteristic TCR beta motif of several highly homologous variants.

Sequences were obtained from blood, either unsorted or a sorted T cell fraction (not recorded which). Receptors were obtained from a male donor with ankylosing spondylitis.

The sample holds a few counts of this clonotype. The V gene is TRBV18, the J gene TRBJ2-7; 7 bases match TRBD2. This CDR3 is 15 amino acids long. The germline gives CDR1 KGHSH, CDR2 LQKENI. V was pared by 2 bases and J by 5 bases, with 9 bases of the junction left unmatched. This CDR3 is CASSPLGLESHEQYF. CDR3 DNA sequence: TGTGCCAGCTCACCATTAGGACTAGAGTCTCACGAGCAGTACTTC.

This clonotype has ten or more counts. The chain links TRBV4-3 to TRBJ2-7; D may be TRBD2 (6 bases). Germline CDR1 and CDR2: LGHNA and YSLEER. V gave up 1 base and J gave up 4 bases, with 8 bases separating them. The CDR3 has 13 amino acids. The CDR3 DNA sequence: TGCGCCAGCAGCCAAGGGGCGGGATACGAGCAGTACTTC. It translates to CASSQGAGYEQYF.

This clonotype appeared many times. The genes are TRBV15 and TRBJ2-1; no definite D call. CDR3 length: 15 amino acids. Germline V gene sequence: CDR1 LNHNV, CDR2 YYDKDF (reference sequence). V gave up 4 bases and J gave up 0 bases, with 10 bases separating them. CDR3 residues: CATSIGPSSYNEQFF. The CDR3 DNA reads TGTGCCACCAGCATCGGGCCGAGCTCCTACAATGAGCAGTTCTTC.

V gene TRBV2 combines with J gene TRBJ2-7, with D possibly matching TRBD1 (5 bases). Germline assignment: CDR1 SNHLY and CDR2 FYNNEI. V shed 1 base and J shed 2 bases, with 9 bases lying between them. CDR3 size: 14 residues. This chain's CDR3 is CASSEGDRAYEQYF. CDR3 bases: TGTGCCAGCAGTGAAGGAGACAGAGCCTACGAGCAGTACTTC.

This clonotype was counted many times. The chain has TRBV4-2 and TRBJ2-1, with D possibly matching TRBD2 (6 bases). This CDR3 has 16 amino acids. With 2 bases removed from V and 0 bases from J, the gap between germline ends came to 11 bases. Germline CDR1 LGHNA, CDR2 YNFKEQ. CDR3 amino acids: CASSQRGASSYNEQFF. The CDR3 nucleotides are TGTGCCAGCAGCCAACGCGGGGCGAGCTCCTACAATGAGCAGTTCTTC.

This clonotype was seen repeatedly, ten times or more. This chain links TRBV28 with TRBJ2-3; 10 nucleotides match TRBD2. The CDR3 covers 16 residues. The junction had 3 bases not matched to a gene; V was cut back by 3 bases and J by 0 bases. Germline CDR1 is MDHEN and CDR2 is SYDVKM. The CDR3 region is CASSFLAGVSTDTQYF. CDR3 coding DNA: TGTGCCAGCAGTTTTCTAGCGGGAGTTAGCACAGATACGCAGTATTTT. Looking up the rest from reference TRBV28 and TRBJ2-3 gives the full variable domain: DVKVTQSSRYLVKRTGEKVFLECVQDMDHENMFWYRQDPGLGLRLIYFSYDVKMKEKGDIPEGYSVSREKKERFSLILESASTNQTSMYLCASSFLAGVSTDTQYFGPGTRLTVL.

This clonotype came up many times. The chain is built from TRBV27 and TRBJ1-1, with D hard to call. Trimming pared 3 bases from V and 4 bases from J, leaving 12 bases between. The CDR3 is 14 residues long. CDR1 is MNHEY and CDR2 is SMNVEV in the germline V gene (reference sequence). The chain's CDR3 is CASSLRGSGTEAFF. The CDR3, as DNA: TGTGCCAGCAGTTTGCGAGGGTCCGGCACTGAAGCTTTCTTT.

This clonotype was picked up many times. V and J are TRBV12-3 or TRBV12-4 and TRBJ1-2; the D is unclear. This CDR3 region has 14 residues. V lost 1 base and J lost 8, with 14 bases in between. The CDR3 bases are TGTGCCAGCAGTTTAGGTCGCGGGGAGGGAGGCTACACCTTC. It translates to CASSLGRGEGGYTF.

The table lists this clonotype with a few counts. The gene calls are TRBV7-9 and TRBJ2-5; D is unclear. The V gene's germline CDR1 is SEHNR and CDR2 FQNEAQ (reference sequence). V was cut by 4 bases and J by 3 bases, with 12 bases left in between. This CDR3 comprises 14 residues. The CDR3 loop reads CASSSSVGKETQYF. CDR3 bases: TGTGCCAGCAGCTCTTCGGTGGGAAAAGAGACCCAGTACTTC.

This chain links TRBV2 with TRBJ2-1; D is perhaps TRBD2 (5 bases). Trimming shortened V by 7 bases and J by 2 bases, and 18 bases separated the two germline ends. CDR1 SNHLY and CDR2 FYNNEI come from the germline V gene. This CDR3 spans 16 amino acids. Written as DNA, the CDR3 is TGTGCCAGCACTGTAGTAACGGGATCTGCCTACAATGAGCAGTTCTTC. This codes for CASTVVTGSAYNEQFF. The full variable domain, with the rest looked up from reference TRBV2 and TRBJ2-1, is EPEVTQTPSHQVTQMGQEVILRCVPISNHLYFYWYRQILGQKVEFLVSFYNNEISEKSEIFDDQFSVERPDGSNFTLKIRSTKLEDSAMYFCASTVVTGSAYNEQFFGPGTRLTVL.

At least ten counts were recorded for this clonotype. This chain connects TRBV4-2 to TRBJ1-1; D gene ambiguous. V gave up 0 bases and J gave up 10 bases, with 15 bases separating them. CDR1 and CDR2 (germline): LGHNA, YNFKEQ. The CDR3 has 14 residues. In nucleotides, the CDR3 is TGTGCCAGCAGCCAAGATTCTCGGGCGTCGAGAGCTTTCTTT. Its protein is CASSQDSRASRAFF.

This clonotype was detected a few times. This chain joins TRBV7-6 and TRBJ2-7, with no clear D. Trimming stripped 5 bases from V and 1 base from J, with 15 bases between. In germline, CDR1 is SGHVS, CDR2 FNYEAQ. This CDR3 is 15 amino acids long. The CDR3 DNA is TGTGCCAGCAGCACCTCGACGGAGAGATCCTACGAGCAGTACTTC. It codes for CASSTSTERSYEQYF.

This clonotype was found many times. The rearrangement joins TRBV29-1 to TRBJ1-1; D is undetermined. This CDR3 contains 11 residues. CDR1 and CDR2 (germline): SQVTM, ANQGSEA. Trimming stripped 4 bases from V and 5 bases from J, with 8 bases between. In DNA, the CDR3 is TGCAGCGTTGCCCGGGCAACTGAAGCTTTCTTT. Its protein is CSVARATEAFF. The entire variable domain, with the rest obtained from reference TRBV29-1 and TRBJ1-1, is as follows: SAVISQKPSRDICQRGTSLTIQCQVDSQVTMMFWYRQQPGQSLTLIATANQGSEATYESGFVIDKFPISRPNLTFSTLTVSNMSPEDSSIYLCSVARATEAFFGQGTRLTVV.

This clonotype has at least ten counts. The chain links TRBV20-1 to TRBJ2-3; D is possibly TRBD2 (6 bases). Germline values: CDR1 DFQATT, CDR2 SNEGSKA (reference sequence). The CDR3 is 15 amino acids. The V and J ends lost 5 bases and 1 base respectively, with 16 bases between them. The CDR3 DNA reads as TGCAGTGCTGGGTACGGAGGGCACGGCACAGATACGCAGTATTTT. It codes for CSAGYGGHGTDTQYF.

This clonotype was counted many times. The chain combines TRBV25-1 with TRBJ2-1, with TRBD2 matching 9 bases. V was pared by 6 bases and J by 2 bases, with 5 bases of the junction left unmatched. CDR3 length equals 15 residues. Germline assignment: CDR1 MGHDK and CDR2 SYGVNS. CDR3 nucleotides: TGTGCCAGCAGCCCAGGGACTAGCACCTACAATGAGCAGTTCTTC. It encodes CASSPGTSTYNEQFF.